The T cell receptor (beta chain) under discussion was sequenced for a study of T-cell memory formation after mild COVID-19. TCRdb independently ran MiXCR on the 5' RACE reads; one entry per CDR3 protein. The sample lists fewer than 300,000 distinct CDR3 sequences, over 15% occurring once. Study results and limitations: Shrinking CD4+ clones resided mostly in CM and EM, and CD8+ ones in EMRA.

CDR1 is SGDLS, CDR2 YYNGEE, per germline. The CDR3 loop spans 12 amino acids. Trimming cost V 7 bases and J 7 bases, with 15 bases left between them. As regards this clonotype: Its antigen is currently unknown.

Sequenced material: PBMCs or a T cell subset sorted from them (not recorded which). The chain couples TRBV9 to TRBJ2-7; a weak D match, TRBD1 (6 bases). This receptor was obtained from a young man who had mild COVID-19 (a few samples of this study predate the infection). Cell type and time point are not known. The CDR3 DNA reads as TGTGCCAGCTCAGGGGACGATTGGGAGCAGTACTTC. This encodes CASSGDDWEQYF.